This TCR beta chain was observed in a study of blood T cells in healthy people across ages. Trimming pared 0 bases from V and 8 bases from J, leaving 8 bases between. The CDR3 is 13 amino acids. CDR1 is MGHRA and CDR2 is YSYEKL in the germline V gene. Alongside a J-beta primer mix, a sample-barcoded 5' primer served in a second PCR lasting roughly 7 to 12 cycles. TCRdb ran MiXCR on the 5' RACE reads and lists one entry per CDR3 protein. This table holds hundreds of thousands of distinct CDR3 sequences, roughly two fifths found once. The source material was blood. The clonotype was recovered from a man older than 75 in good health. V is TRBV4-1 and J is TRBJ2-1; unclear D gene. The DNA of the CDR3 is TGCGCCAGCAGCCAAGATCGAATGGATGAGCAGTTCTTC. This codes for CASSQDRMDEQFF.